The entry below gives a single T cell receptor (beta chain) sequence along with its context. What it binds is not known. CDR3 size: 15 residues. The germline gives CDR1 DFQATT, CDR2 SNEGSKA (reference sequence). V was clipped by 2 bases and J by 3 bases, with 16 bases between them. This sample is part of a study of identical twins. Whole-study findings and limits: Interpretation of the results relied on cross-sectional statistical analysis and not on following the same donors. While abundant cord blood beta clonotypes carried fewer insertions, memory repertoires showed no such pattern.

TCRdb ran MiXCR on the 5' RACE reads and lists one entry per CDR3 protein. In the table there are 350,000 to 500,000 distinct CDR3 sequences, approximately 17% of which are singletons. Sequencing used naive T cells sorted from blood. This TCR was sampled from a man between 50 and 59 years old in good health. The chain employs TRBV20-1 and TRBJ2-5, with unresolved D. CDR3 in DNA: TGCAGTGCTAGACCGATAGGTCGGCGAGAAGAGACCCAGTACTTC. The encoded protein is CSARPIGRREETQYF.